A single sample gave rise to the 26 T cell receptor beta chains below, sequenced in a study of kidney transplant recipient with SARS-CoV-2 infection. TCRdb processed the reads anew with MiXCR; each CDR3 protein has one entry. The sample carries 250,000 or so distinct CDR3 sequences, around 28% recorded once. The source was a blood sample, collected at baseline and between days 110 and 120 from a kidney transplant recipient. Receptor source: a male patient aged 25-45 years who had COVID-19 and was a kidney transplant recipient. Some T cells may have come from the graft donor.

This clonotype was recorded many times. The chain couples TRBV6-5 to TRBJ1-3; D may be TRBD1 (5 bases). Germline V gene data show CDR1 as MNHEY and CDR2 as SVGAGI. The CDR3 extends over 14 amino acids. V gave up 5 bases and J gave up 5 bases, with 13 bases separating them. The DNA of the CDR3 is TGTGCCAGCAGTGCGTGGGGGGGGAGAAACACCATATATTTT. Translation: CASSAWGGRNTIYF.

This clonotype has ten or more counts. CDR3 coding DNA: TGTGCCAGTAGTATGGGCTGGGAAAGCAATGAGCAGTTCTTC. This sequence encodes CASSMGWESNEQFF. V is TRBV19 and J is TRBJ2-1; D gene ambiguous. V was clipped by 3 bases and J by 6 bases, with 12 bases between them. CDR1 LNHDA and CDR2 SQIVND come from the germline V gene (reference sequence). This CDR3 is 14 amino acids long.

This clonotype was seen repeatedly, ten times or more. This chain uses TRBV18 with TRBJ1-1; a weak D match, TRBD1 (5 bases). Deletions cut 4 bases from V and 4 bases from J, with 19 bases between. This CDR3 contains 16 residues. The germline gives CDR1 KGHSH, CDR2 LQKENI. The CDR3 reads CASSRPGGTGVTEAFF. The DNA of the CDR3 is TGTGCCAGCTCACGCCCCGGGGGGACGGGAGTCACTGAAGCTTTCTTT.

Comment on this clonotype: This may stem from a read error, because a much larger clone lies one nucleotide away. The V gene is TRBV8-2, the J gene TRBJ2-6. TRBV8-2 is recorded as a pseudogene. The CDR3 is 17 amino acids. This chain's CDR3 is CGNHLRITQSRANVLAF. The CDR3 DNA reads TGTGGCAACCACCTAAGGATAACACAAAGTCGGGCCAACGTCCTGGCTTTC.

This rearrangement joins TRBV19 to TRBJ2-1; D possibly corresponds to TRBD2 (5 bases). The CDR3 extends over 12 amino acids. Germline CDR1 and CDR2: LNHDA and SQIVND (reference sequence). V was shortened by 6 bases and J by 8 bases, with 11 bases between the two germline ends. The CDR3 is CASRKRDDEQFF. In DNA form, the CDR3 reads TGTGCCAGTAGAAAGAGGGATGATGAGCAGTTCTTC.

Worth noting for this clonotype: Just one base apart from a much larger clone, this may be a read error. The conserved phenylalanine or tryptophan is not found at the CDR3 terminus, so this likely reflects a read error. The chain uses TRBV20-1 and TRBJ1-2; D is ambiguous. The CDR3 loop spans 16 amino acids. Germline CDR1 DFQATT, CDR2 SNEGSKA (reference sequence). V was trimmed by 5 bases and J by 4 bases, leaving 23 bases between them. The CDR3 region is CSAAPRLFRKTYGYTL. Written as DNA, the CDR3 is TGCAGTGCTGCACCGAGGCTGTTTCGAAAGACCTATGGCTACACCCTC.

This clonotype occurred many times. The V gene is TRBV5-8, the J gene TRBJ2-2, with D unresolved. The CDR3 has 15 amino acids. Germline assignment: CDR1 SGHTS and CDR2 YDEGEE. V was shortened by 4 bases and J by 8 bases, with 18 bases between the two germline ends. CDR3 in amino acids: CASSNAWAWAGELFF. Written as DNA, the CDR3 is TGTGCCAGCAGCAACGCATGGGCTTGGGCTGGGGAGCTGTTTTTT.

The table lists this clonotype with a few counts. The junction departs from germline at one end; a sequencing error may be responsible. V usage is TRBV7-3 and J usage is TRBJ1-2; D not resolved. CDR1 and CDR2 from the germline V gene are SGHTA and FQGTGA. The CDR3 length is 17 residues. The CDR3 DNA is TGTGTCAGCAGCGCTGCTATAGACGCTTGGAAGACCTATGGCTACACCTTC. Translated, it gives CVSSAAIDAWKTYGYTF.

This clonotype came up many times. This rearrangement joins TRBV3-1 to TRBJ1-2, with TRBD1 matching over 7 bases. J was trimmed by 7 bases and V by 1 base; bases with no gene match: 9. CDR1 and CDR2 from the germline V gene are LGHDT and YNNKEL (reference sequence). The length of the CDR3 is 15 residues. The CDR3 loop reads CASSQGEGAALGYTF. For the CDR3, the DNA is TGTGCCAGCAGCCAAGGGGAGGGGGCGGCGCTTGGCTACACCTTC. Supplemented by reference TRBV3-1 and TRBJ1-2, the full variable domain reads DTAVSQTPKYLVTQMGNDKSIKCEQNLGHDTMYWYKQDSKKFLKIMFSYNNKELIINETVPNRFSPKSPDKAHLNLHINSLELGDSAVYFCASSQGEGAALGYTFGSGTRLTVV.

The sample holds a few counts of this clonotype. The chain is built from TRBV3-1 and TRBJ1-2; no clear D. V lost 5 bases and J lost 4, with 23 bases in between. The CDR3 runs 17 residues. Per germline, CDR1 LGHDT and CDR2 YNNKEL (reference sequence). In nucleotides, the CDR3 is TGTGCCAGCAGCTGGAGGTACACCCTTCGAAAGACCTATGGCTACACCTTC. The encoded protein is CASSWRYTLRKTYGYTF.

The chain couples TRBV6-5 to TRBJ1-2, with D unclear. This CDR3 has 17 amino acids. CDR1 is MNHEY and CDR2 is SVGAGI in the germline V gene. V lost 3 bases and J 4 bases, leaving 21 bases between the germline ends. This CDR3 is CASSYDMECRKTYGYTF. The CDR3 coding sequence is TGTGCCAGCAGTTATGACATGGAATGTAGAAAGACCTATGGCTACACCTTC.

Remarks on this clonotype: A read error may be the cause here, since a much bigger clone is one base away. The gene calls are TRBV15 and TRBJ2-1, with 8 positions matching TRBD2. This CDR3 region has 16 residues. Looked up from germline, CDR1 is LNHNV and CDR2 is YYDKDF (reference sequence). The CDR3 loop is CATSISKASGYIEQFF. As DNA, the CDR3 is TGTGCCACCAGCATCTCGAAGGCTAGCGGGTACATTGAGCAGTTCTTC. Full variable domain (remainder filled in from reference TRBV15 and TRBJ2-1): DAMVIQNPRYQVTQFGKPVTLSCSQTLNHNVMYWYQQKSSQAPKLLFHYYDKDFNNEADTPDNFQSRRPNTSFCFLDIRSPGLGDTAMYLCATSISKASGYIEQFFGPGTRLTVL.

This clonotype showed up many times. This rearrangement joins TRBV7-9 to TRBJ1-2, with D maybe TRBD1 (5 bases). V lost 2 bases to trimming and J lost 5 bases, with 15 bases between them. The CDR3 spans 15 residues. CDR1 is SEHNR, CDR2 FQNEAQ, per germline (reference sequence). The CDR3 sequence: CASSLQPGLGYGYTF. The CDR3 DNA follows: TGTGCCAGCAGCTTACAGCCGGGGCTGGGGTATGGCTACACCTTC.

The chain uses TRBV6-5 and TRBJ1-2, with no clear D. This CDR3 has 17 residues. The germline CDR1 and CDR2 sequences are MNHEY and SVGAGI. V was trimmed by 5 bases and J by 4 bases, leaving 23 bases between them. CDR3 sequence reads: CASSIYDSMRRTYGYTF. Here the CDR3 DNA reads TGTGCCAGCAGTATATATGACTCTATGCGACGGACCTATGGCTACACCTTC.

This clonotype was recorded many times. One end of the junction fails to match germline, which may point to a read error. This rearrangement joins TRBV6-5 to TRBJ1-1; D call uncertain. Germline CDR1 and CDR2: MNHEY and SVGAGI. There are 11 residues in the CDR3. CDR3 sequence: CPSGSVTEAFF. The DNA of the CDR3 is TGTCCCAGTGGATCGGTTACTGAAGCTTTCTTT.

This clonotype was seen at least ten times. The chain couples TRBV5-4 to TRBJ1-2, with D uncertain. CDR1 is SGHNT and CDR2 is YYREEE in the germline V gene (reference sequence). The CDR3 runs 16 residues. Trimming cost V 7 bases and J 4 bases, with 23 bases left between them. This CDR3 is CASRPIVPGKTYGYTF. DNA for the CDR3: TGTGCCAGCCGACCGATCGTACCAGGAAAGACCTATGGCTACACCTTC.

The table lists this clonotype with many counts. The rearrangement links TRBV20-1 to TRBJ1-1, with TRBD1 matching over 7 bases. The V gene's germline CDR1 is DFQATT and CDR2 SNEGSKA (reference sequence). The CDR3 has 15 amino acids. J lost 3 bases, V lost 6 bases, and 13 bases had no gene match. CDR3 bases: TGCAGTGCGACCGGGACAGTGCGGTTGGACACTGAAGCTTTCTTT. This sequence encodes CSATGTVRLDTEAFF.

This clonotype appeared many times. The chain recombines TRBV5-1 with TRBJ1-2, with D hard to call. From germline, CDR1 is SGHRS and CDR2 YFSETQ. The ends were cut back, 2 bases at V and 3 bases at J, with 11 bases in the middle. This CDR3 is 14 amino acids long. The DNA of the CDR3 is TGCGCCAGCAGCTTAAATGGCTTTGACTATGGCTACACCTTC. The encoded protein is CASSLNGFDYGYTF. Full variable domain (outside the CDR3, taken from reference TRBV5-1 and TRBJ1-2): KAGVTQTPRYLIKTRGQQVTLSCSPISGHRSVSWYQQTPGQGLQFLFEYFSETQRNKGNFPGRFSGRQFSNSRSEMNVSTLELGDSALYLCASSLNGFDYGYTFGSGTRLTVV.

This clonotype was seen repeatedly, ten times or more. The CDR3, as DNA: TGTGCCAGCAGCGCAATGTCAAGGACAGGGGACACCGGGGAGCTGTTTTTT. This sequence encodes CASSAMSRTGDTGELFF. This chain connects TRBV7-9 to TRBJ2-2, with 9 bases aligning to TRBD1. V trimming: 5 bases; J trimming: 3 bases; junction bases outside the gene matches: 10. Germline CDR1 SEHNR, CDR2 FQNEAQ (reference sequence). The CDR3 is 17 residues long.

The V gene is TRBV7-2, the J gene TRBJ2-5; D is undetermined. V was clipped by 2 bases and J by 5 bases, with 9 bases between them. The CDR3 length is 13 residues. Germline values: CDR1 SGHTA, CDR2 FQGNSA. CDR3 amino acids: CASSLNLGETQYF. The CDR3 DNA reads TGTGCCAGCAGCTTAAATTTGGGGGAGACCCAGTACTTC.

This clonotype has more than one count but fewer than ten. The V and J genes are TRBV9 and TRBJ2-5; 8 nucleotides align to TRBD2. V lost 0 bases to trimming and J lost 0 bases; unmatched junction nucleotides: 1. The germline V gene encodes CDR1 SGDLS and CDR2 YYNGEE. The CDR3 extends over 15 amino acids. The DNA of the CDR3 is TGTGCCAGCAGCGTAGTGGGACTAGACCAAGAGACCCAGTACTTC. Protein: CASSVVGLDQETQYF.

The V and J genes are TRBV5-4 and TRBJ1-2; D remains ambiguous. The CDR3 has 16 amino acids. Germline V gene data show CDR1 as SGHNT and CDR2 as YYREEE (reference sequence). Trimming shortened V by 5 bases and J by 4 bases, and 21 bases separated the two germline ends. The CDR3 DNA reads as TGTGCCAGCAGGATGTGCGTACCAGGAAAGACCTATGGCTACACCTTC. Protein sequence: CASRMCVPGKTYGYTF.

This clonotype was seen at least ten times. This sequence joins TRBV6-5 and TRBJ2-1; 12 nucleotides align to TRBD1. CDR1 MNHEY and CDR2 SVGAGI come from the germline V gene. With V trimmed by 2 bases and J by 10 bases, 6 bases remained unmatched. CDR3 length: 15 residues. The DNA for the CDR3 is TGTGCCAGCAGTTACGCCGGGACAGGGGGCGAGGAGCAGTTCTTC. This sequence encodes CASSYAGTGGEEQFF.

This clonotype appeared many times. This rearrangement joins TRBV12-3 or TRBV12-4 to TRBJ1-2, with 7 bases fitting TRBD1. This CDR3 region has 14 residues. Losses at the gene ends were 0 bases for V and 8 bases for J; bases not matched to a gene: 6. The DNA for the CDR3 is TGTGCCAGCAGTTTAGCCCGACAGGGAAGAGGCTACACCTTC. Encoded protein: CASSLARQGRGYTF.

This clonotype was detected ten times or more. This chain links TRBV5-4 with TRBJ2-2, with a possible D match to TRBD2 (6 bases). V was clipped by 3 bases and J by 5 bases, with 17 bases between them. The CDR3 sequence is 16 residues long. The V gene's germline CDR1 is SGHNT and CDR2 YYREEE (reference sequence). The CDR3 here is CASSSHTSSGTGELFF. The CDR3 coding sequence is TGTGCCAGCAGCTCCCATACTAGCAGCGGTACCGGGGAGCTGTTTTTT.

This clonotype has a single count. A single base separates this from a much larger clone, so it may be a read error. This sequence joins TRBV6-1 and TRBJ1-2; D gene ambiguous. Germline lookup yields CDR1 MNHNS and CDR2 SASEGT. The CDR3 contains 16 residues. The V end lost 1 base, the J end lost 4 bases, and 16 bases lay between the germline ends. The DNA for the CDR3 is TGTGCCAGCAGTGAAGGGGCGGGCGACCTCAGCTATGGCTACACCTTC. Its protein product is CASSEGAGDLSYGYTF.